A single sample is the source of the 6 T cell receptor beta chains below, sequenced in a study of blood T cells in healthy people across ages. Together with a sample-barcoded 5' primer, a J-beta primer mix was included in a second PCR lasting 7 to 11 cycles. MiXCR was run by TCRdb on the 5' RACE reads, yielding one entry per CDR3 protein. The table lists 800,000 to 1,000,000 distinct CDR3 sequences, roughly 50% of them singletons. The sample consisted of blood. The receptor source for this set is a man aged 30 to 39 in good health.

V and J are TRBV10-3 and TRBJ2-7; D possibly matches TRBD1 or TRBD2 (6 bases each). Deletions cut 7 bases from V and 7 bases from J, with 20 bases between. There are 14 residues in the CDR3. Germline assignment: CDR1 ENHRY and CDR2 SYGVKD. CDR3 in DNA: TGTGCCATCACCCTGGGGGGCCCTTACAATGAGCAGTACTTC. It translates to CAITLGGPYNEQYF.

V and J are TRBV3-1 and TRBJ2-1; 13 bases line up with TRBD2. CDR1 is LGHDT and CDR2 is YNNKEL in the germline V gene (reference sequence). This CDR3 has 16 amino acids. V was clipped by 4 bases and J by 6 bases; unmatched bases: 6. The CDR3 DNA reads TGTGCCAGCAGCCGCCCTACTAGCGGGGGGGCCAATGAGCAGTTCTTC. This gives the protein CASSRPTSGGANEQFF.

This clonotype showed up many times. The rearrangement uses TRBV29-1 and TRBJ2-5; D unclear. Per the germline V gene, CDR1 is SQVTM and CDR2 is ANQGSEA. This CDR3 region has 11 residues. With 4 bases removed from V and 3 bases from J, the gap between germline ends came to 6 bases. The CDR3 coding sequence is TGCAGCGTTGGAGGAGAAGAGACCCAGTACTTC. Translated, it gives CSVGGEETQYF.

The sample holds a few counts of this clonotype. V and J are TRBV7-6 and TRBJ1-1; TRBD1 is a possible D gene (5 bases). The CDR3 is 18 residues long. Germline loops: CDR1 SGHVS, CDR2 FNYEAQ. Between the trimmed V and J ends, which lost 2 bases and 0 bases, there was a span of 19 bases. The CDR3 DNA is TGTGCCAGCAGCTTACTGTCAGGCTTCGCAGGGATGAACACTGAAGCTTTCTTT. It translates to CASSLLSGFAGMNTEAFF. The variable domain in full, completed from reference TRBV7-6 and TRBJ1-1, reads GAGVSQSPRYKVTKRGQDVALRCDPISGHVSLYWYRQALGQGPEFLTYFNYEAQQDKSGLPNDRFSAERPEGSISTLTIQRTEQRDSAMYRCASSLLSGFAGMNTEAFFGQGTRLTVV.

The rearrangement links TRBV5-1 to TRBJ2-2, with D possibly matching TRBD1 (5 bases). Germline loops: CDR1 SGHRS, CDR2 YFSETQ. The V end lost 0 bases, the J end lost 0 bases, and 6 bases lay between the germline ends. The CDR3 consists of 15 residues. Here the CDR3 DNA reads TGCGCCAGCAGCTTGGCAGGGTCGAACACCGGGGAGCTGTTTTTT. Translating it yields CASSLAGSNTGELFF.

This chain joins TRBV29-1 and TRBJ2-7; perhaps TRBD1 as D (5 bases). The J call is in doubt because the DNA end fits TRBJ2-5 better. CDR1 is SQVTM and CDR2 is ANQGSEA in the germline V gene. The CDR3 has 16 residues. The CDR3 DNA sequence: TGCAGCGTTGATGAGGTGGCGGCCCAGGGCGTCAAGACCCAGTACTTC. Translated: CSVDEVAAQGVKTQYF.